This T cell receptor (beta chain) was sequenced for a study of Ad26.COV2.S vaccination and SARS-CoV-2 variants. Study results and caveats: Reportedly, after vaccination the spike-specific CD8+ and CD4+ T cell responses displayed substantial breadth.

Regarding treatment: some 20 received Ad26.COV2.S at low or high dose, single or two shots; 5 received placebo; per-sample allocation not given. Material that was analyzed had been drawn on day 63 after the first vaccine or placebo injection. In the vaccine, an Ad26 vector expressed the SARS-CoV-2 spike of the Wuhan strain. CDR3 length: 14 amino acids. CDR1 is MDHEN, CDR2 SYDVKM, per germline. Unmatched junction bases numbered 1, after V lost 5 bases and J lost 2 bases. Profiling relied on immunoSEQ multiplex PCR, and the TCRdb table lists in-frame clones only, not all of them. The repertoire holds over 200,000 clones, with roughly 90% as singletons. Of note for this clone: The antigen is unknown.

The specimen was peripheral blood, collected in a trial of Ad26.COV2.S vaccine versus placebo. The TCR comes from a person aged 18 to 59 who received the Ad26.COV2.S COVID-19 vaccine or a placebo. The gene calls are TRBV28 and TRBJ1-3; 9 bases line up with TRBD1. The CDR3 sequence is CASSTGGTGNTIYF. The CDR3 nucleotides are TGTGCCAGCAGTACAGGGGGCACTGGAAACACCATATATTTT.